This T cell receptor beta chain was identified in a study of long-term antiretroviral therapy in people with HIV. In the study overall: There is a gap of about a decade between the earliest samples and the later 2015 immediate-ART recommendation. Findings and caveats of the study: ART adherence, viral resistance and therapy changes went unrecorded. Post-treatment diversity went higher with ART but stayed below transplant donor controls.

Survey-level immunoSEQ v3.0 assays were run. TCRdb's copy holds only in-frame clones and misses some; the assay was immunoSEQ multiplex PCR. The sample consists of about 24,000 clones, less than 90% of them appearing once. With respect to this clone: Its target is unknown.

V lost 0 bases, J lost 0 bases, and 2 bases stayed unmatched. The CDR3 length is 17 residues. Germline V CDR1 and CDR2: LNHNV, YYDKDF (reference sequence). V usage is TRBV15 and J usage is TRBJ2-1; 10 positions agree with TRBD2. Specimen: unsorted PBMCs, collected 0.4 years after starting antiretroviral therapy. This receptor was identified in a man aged 50-59 years with HIV. The CDR3 sequence: CATSRDRTSGSYNEQFF. The DNA of the CDR3 is TGTGCCACCAGCAGAGATAGGACTAGCGGCTCCTACAATGAGCAGTTCTTC.